The clone carrying this TCR beta chain was seen once. What it binds is not known. This record comes from a study of blood T cells in healthy people across ages. Points from the study as a whole: Investigators viewed diversity estimates from one million T cells as underestimates, the study reported.

The trim removed 4 bases at V and 7 bases at J, leaving 7 bases unmatched. The CDR3 consists of 16 residues. Germline CDR1 reads MNHNS; CDR2 reads SASEGT. Using a J-beta primer mix together with a sample-barcoded 5' primer, a second PCR was run for roughly 6 to 12 cycles. TCRdb analysed the 5' RACE reads with MiXCR anew, one entry per CDR3 protein. This table has approximately 1,100,000 distinct CDR3 sequences, 35% to 55% appearing once. The chain combines TRBV6-1 with TRBJ1-4; TRBD1 matches at 12 bases. This sequence was found in a woman aged 55 to 70 in good health. The material sequenced was blood. The chain's CDR3 is CASSAGTGGLIEKLFF. CDR3 in DNA: TGTGCCAGCAGTGCCGGGACAGGGGGCTTAATTGAAAAACTGTTTTTT.